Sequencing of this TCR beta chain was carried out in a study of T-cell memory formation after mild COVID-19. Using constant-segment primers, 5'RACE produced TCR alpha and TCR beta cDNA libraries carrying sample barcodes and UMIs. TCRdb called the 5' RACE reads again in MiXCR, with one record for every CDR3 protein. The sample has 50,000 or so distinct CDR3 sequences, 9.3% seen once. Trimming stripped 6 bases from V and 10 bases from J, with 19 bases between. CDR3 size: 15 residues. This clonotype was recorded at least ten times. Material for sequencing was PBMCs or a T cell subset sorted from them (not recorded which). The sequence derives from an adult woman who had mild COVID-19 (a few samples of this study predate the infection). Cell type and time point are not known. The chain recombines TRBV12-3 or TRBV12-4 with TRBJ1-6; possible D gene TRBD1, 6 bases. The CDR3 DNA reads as TGTGCCAGCAGCTCCTCAGTAGGGGGGCTATCACCCCTCCACTTT. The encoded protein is CASSSSVGGLSPLHF.